This TCR beta chain stems from a study of Ad26.COV2.S vaccination and SARS-CoV-2 variants. The study's findings and limits: Reported post-vaccination CD8+ and CD4+ T cell responses to spike showed substantial breadth. Using TCR breadth and depth analyses may have led to underestimated total T cell responses.

About this clone: The antigen is undetermined.

The repertoire was sequenced with immunoSEQ multiplex PCR; TCRdb's copy has only in-frame clones and lacks some. In the table there are under 150,000 clones, more than 80% of which are singletons. V dropped 0 bases and J dropped 2 bases, with 5 bases sitting between them. The CDR3 sequence is 13 residues long. Per germline, CDR1 SGHDT and CDR2 YYEEEE. This sequence joins TRBV5-6 and TRBJ1-1; D is undetermined. This sample comprised peripheral blood, obtained after recovery from COVID-19. This TCR derives from a human donor who had recovered from COVID-19. The CDR3 spells CASSLAENTEAFF. CDR3 nucleotide sequence: TGTGCCAGCAGCTTGGCTGAAAACACTGAAGCTTTCTTT.